The entry below describes one TCR beta chain. This clonotype has more than one count but fewer than ten. The target of this receptor is not known. No much larger clone exists at a distance of one base, and base qualities are not known. This sample is part of a study of vaccination and CD4 T cells after COVID-19 (dated by TCRdb to between 2020 and 2023). With respect to the entire study: SARS-CoV-2 positivity had been established in the convalescent patients by nasal swab PCR, and mild disease was recorded in roughly ten of these patients and severe disease in one. Control cultures received a CEFX viral epitope pool as the positive control, an HIV-1 Nef peptide pool as the negative control, or no peptide. The convalescent cohort comprised six males and four females, including two Hispanic individuals, seven Caucasians, two Asians and one multiracial person. Post-COVID blood samples from convalescent patients were collected a median of about 100 days after diagnosis, with a range of roughly 35 to 161 days. Overlapping spike peptide pools from SARS-CoV-2 and from the common cold coronaviruses HCoV-NL63, HCoV-OC43 and HCoV-229E were used as culture stimuli. Two doses of either the Pfizer-BioNTech BNT162b2 vaccine (n=8) or the Moderna mRNA-1273 vaccine (n=2) were administered to participants. Post-vaccine blood samples were collected a median of 72 days after the second vaccine dose, ranging from roughly 13 to 241 days. The spike-specific CD4+ TCR repertoire was compared before and after mRNA vaccination in approximately ten COVID-19 convalescent patients and a handful of infection-naive healthy vaccine recipients.

Library construction relied on PCR. DNA from cultured CD4+ T cells underwent TCR sequencing with the Oncomine TCR Beta short-read assay at the Johns Hopkins FTIC core. Genomic DNA was extracted from the cultured CD4+ T cells with the QIAamp micro DNA kit. Oncomine TCR Beta libraries from cultured CD4+ T cells were pooled with unique dual indexes and sequenced on an Illumina iSeq 100. The published analysis was carried out like this. Non-productive sequences were removed, and CDR3s not starting with C, not ending with F or W, or shorter than 7 amino acids were discarded. The MANAFEST web application identified antigen-specific clonotypes by comparing peptide-stimulated wells against reference wells and other culture wells. An FDR below 0.05, an odds ratio above 5, and a productive frequency above 0.1% in at least two of three replicate wells were required for clones to be considered positive. A clonotype was classed as cross-reactive if the clonotype showed significant expansion both in SARS-CoV-2 spike wells and in at least one common cold coronavirus spike condition. Using R version 3.6.1, CDR3 homology was evaluated through Levenshtein distances (stringdist) along with unrooted phylogenetic trees (ape). The public sequencing data were trimmed at Q25 with fastp and processed into clonotypes with MiXCR by TCRdb, which kept only in-frame beta chains. Each CDR3 protein gets just one entry, which takes the most common genes and DNA from the rows behind it. Here the V and J calls rest on TCRdb's processing, not on the authors' analysis. In all, the sample holds 20,000 to 25,000 distinct CDR3 sequences, and around 70% of those were seen once. Clones ranked in the top ten supply around 7.9% of the sample.

This sample's treatment or condition label indicates: approximately 11-day PBMC culture with coronavirus spike peptide pools or control peptides (ViraFEST assay). The ViraFEST assay, used in the study, expanded antigen-specific T cells with peptide pools and then identified the expanded clonotypes through TCR sequencing. The convalescent patients' positive SARS-CoV-2 PCR tests were from March to December 2020, which was before the Alpha, Beta and Delta variants emerged in the United States. Each well held 2 million to 2.5 million PBMCs cultured with around 9 ug/ml peptide pools in IMDM containing approximately 5% human AB serum and roughly 9.3 IU/ml IL-2. On days 3 and 7, half of the culture medium was replaced with fresh IL-2-containing medium. Once the cells had been in culture for 10 days, the EasySep CD4+ T cell isolation kit was used to isolate CD4+ T cells by negative selection. Ficoll-Paque Plus gradient centrifugation was used to isolate PBMCs from whole blood, and the isolated PBMCs were then either used fresh or cryopreserved at -140C. Triplicate wells were generally used for each culture condition.

Beyond this particular receptor, the publication reports: The median count of SARS-CoV-2-reactive clonotypes went up from 20 to 25 after infection to more than 30 after vaccination, although the change was not significant. Nearly all vaccine-specific clones in convalescent patients (304 of 307) were mono-reactive for SARS-CoV-2 spike rather than cross-reactive with common cold coronaviruses. Among the post-vaccine SARS-CoV-2-reactive clones in convalescent patients, a median approximately 86% showed up only after vaccination, which suggests vaccine-specific priming. The study included relatively few convalescent patients and did not analyze early timepoints after natural infection.

The TCR originated in a human donor who had recovered from COVID-19. The sample consisted of CD4+ T cells from blood, cultured in vitro.

The DNA reads as follows: TGTGCCAGCAGTTCCACAAACAGGGGATTCCGGAATTCACCCCTCCACTTT. This sequence encodes CASSSTNRGFRNSPLHF. The chain is assembled from TRBV6-5 and TRBJ1-6; the central 7 bases match TRBD1. At the junction V is shortened by 4 bases and J by 7 bases; bases outside the gene matches: 13. The CDR3 has 17 amino acids, counting the end cysteine and phenylalanine. CDR3 DNA only is kept here, 51 bases in frame from base 1. CDR1 MNHEY and CDR2 SVGAGI were looked up in the germline V gene.